The 5 T cell receptor beta chains below were found in one sample sequenced in a study of blood T cell repertoires in COVID-19. Data came from immunoSEQ multiplex PCR; TCRdb stores just in-frame clones and leaves some out. The table shows over 80,000 clones, with 80% occurring only once. The material sequenced was peripheral blood. Receptors originate from a woman in her sixties or seventies with acute or convalescent COVID-19.

This sequence joins TRBV3-1 (or the pseudogene TRBV3-2) and TRBJ2-3; TRBD2 matches at 8 bases. With 2 bases clipped from V and 4 bases from J, the junction kept 5 bases outside the gene matches. Germline loops: CDR1 LGHDT, CDR2 YNNKEL (reference sequence). There are 15 residues in the CDR3. DNA for the CDR3: TGTGCCAGCAGCCAAACGGGACTAGGGGCAGATACGCAGTATTTT. Translated: CASSQTGLGADTQYF.

The rearrangement joins TRBV6-5 to TRBJ2-1; D is uncertain. This CDR3 has 11 residues. Looked up from germline, CDR1 is MNHEY and CDR2 is SVGAGI. V was cut by 8 bases and J by 4 bases, with 6 bases left in between. The CDR3 here is CASQQYNEQFF. CDR3 coding DNA: TGTGCCAGCCAACAGTACAATGAGCAGTTCTTC.

Only one count was recorded for this clone. This chain links TRBV5-6 with TRBJ2-2; D is perhaps TRBD2 (6 bases). Germline CDR1 is SGHDT and CDR2 is YYEEEE. The CDR3 covers 16 residues. V was shortened by 6 bases and J by 2 bases, with 17 bases between the two germline ends. In DNA form, the CDR3 reads TGTGCCAGCACCCTAAGTCGGAGGGCCAACACCGGGGAGCTGTTTTTT. Translation gives CASTLSRRANTGELFF.

This chain uses TRBV28 with TRBJ2-7, with D tentatively TRBD2 (5 bases). The CDR3 covers 11 residues. V was trimmed by 3 bases and J by 7 bases, leaving 7 bases between them. The germline gives CDR1 MDHEN, CDR2 SYDVKM. The CDR3 sequence: CASSFEGEQYF. The CDR3 coding sequence is TGTGCCAGCAGTTTTGAGGGAGAGCAGTACTTC.

V is TRBV28 and J is TRBJ1-6; 7 bases are shared with TRBD1. Germline loops: CDR1 MDHEN, CDR2 SYDVKM. The length of the CDR3 is 18 residues. After removal of 5 bases from V and 7 bases from J, the junction contained 17 bases not matched to a gene. For the CDR3, the DNA is TGTGCCAGCAGTCTATTTAGGAGCCGGGACAGAGGCAATTCACCCCTCCACTTT. Its protein is CASSLFRSRDRGNSPLHF.